A single sample is the source of the 16 T cell receptor beta chains below, sequenced in a study of glioma-infiltrating T cells after dendritic cell vaccination. Sequencing was performed with immunoSEQ multiplex PCR; in TCRdb, only in-frame clones are kept and a portion is missing. The table records some 100,000 clones, about 79% of them present only once. This material consisted of blood, taken before dendritic cell vaccination. The source is a human donor with glioblastoma.

V gene TRBV15 combines with J gene TRBJ1-2; 7 nucleotides align to TRBD1. The CDR3 covers 14 residues. The V segment lost 5 bases and the J segment 2 bases; nucleotides outside the gene matches: 5. Germline V gene sequence: CDR1 LNHNV, CDR2 YYDKDF (reference sequence). The CDR3 sequence: CATSEDRENYGYTF. CDR3 DNA sequence: TGTGCCACCAGCGAAGACAGGGAGAACTATGGCTACACCTTC.

J is TRBJ2-7 and V is TRBV4-2, with D possibly TRBD1 on 5 matching bases. Trimming cost V 4 bases and J 1 base, with 8 bases left between them. The CDR3 length is 13 residues. Germline V lookup: CDR1 LGHNA, CDR2 YNFKEQ. The CDR3 region is CASSPKGSYEQYF. CDR3 in DNA: TGTGCCAGCAGCCCCAAGGGGTCCTACGAGCAGTACTTC.

The J gene is TRBJ2-1, the V gene TRBV27, with a tentative D call TRBD1 (5 bases). In germline, CDR1 is MNHEY, CDR2 SMNVEV (reference sequence). V dropped 0 bases and J dropped 4 bases, with 13 bases sitting between them. The CDR3 sequence is 16 residues long. The CDR3 spells CASSLSGRRQYNEQFF. The DNA of the CDR3 is TGTGCCAGCAGTTTATCGGGGCGTCGACAATACAATGAGCAGTTCTTC.

This clone was observed once. The J gene is TRBJ2-1, the V gene TRBV29-1; D uncertain. V lost 4 bases and J 3 bases, leaving 7 bases between the germline ends. The CDR3 covers 12 residues. Germline V gene lookup returns CDR1 SQVTM and CDR2 ANQGSEA. CDR3 loop: CSVVSSYNEQFF. In DNA form, the CDR3 reads TGCAGCGTTGTGTCGAGCTACAATGAGCAGTTCTTC.

Only one count was recorded for this clone. The chain links TRBV7-9 to TRBJ2-3; D is unresolved. V shed 4 bases and J shed 4 bases, with 3 bases lying between them. The CDR3 is 11 amino acids. The germline CDR1 and CDR2 sequences are SEHNR and FQNEAQ (reference sequence). The CDR3 DNA sequence: TGTGCCAGCAGCTCCTCAGATACGCAGTATTTT. Translating gives CASSSSDTQYF.

The chain joins TRBV5-1 to TRBJ2-3; D remains ambiguous. The germline gives CDR1 SGHRS, CDR2 YFSETQ. Trimming took off 1 base at V and 9 bases at J, with 21 bases between the two ends. The CDR3 sequence is 16 residues long. CDR3: CASSLSSSVVSFTQYF. CDR3 DNA sequence: TGCGCCAGCAGCTTGTCAAGCAGCGTTGTTTCCTTCACGCAGTATTTT.

This clone appeared a few times. CDR3 in DNA: TGTGCCAGCAGCCGACAGAACCTGGGAACCGGGGAGCTGTTTTTT. Translated: CASSRQNLGTGELFF. V usage is TRBV7-9 and J usage is TRBJ2-2; a weak D match, TRBD1 (5 bases). This CDR3 has 15 residues. CDR1 and CDR2 from the germline V gene are SEHNR and FQNEAQ (reference sequence). The V end lost 5 bases, the J end lost 5 bases, and 15 bases lay between the germline ends.

The chain uses TRBV5-1 and TRBJ2-2; 15 bases fit TRBD2. Unmatched junction bases numbered 9, after V lost 4 bases and J lost 5 bases. The CDR3 covers 18 residues. Germline V lookup: CDR1 SGHRS, CDR2 YFSETQ. The CDR3 protein is CASSQKGTSGGYTGELFF. The CDR3 DNA sequence: TGCGCCAGCAGCCAGAAAGGGACTAGCGGGGGGTATACCGGGGAGCTGTTTTTT.

The chain combines TRBV30 with TRBJ1-1, with a weak D call TRBD1 (6 bases). Trimming removed 7 bases at V and 1 base at J, with 22 bases between. There are 16 residues in the CDR3. Germline V gene data show CDR1 as GTSNPN and CDR2 as SVGIG (reference sequence). The CDR3 DNA reads TGTGCCTTCGTATTCGGGGGGGCTAGCCCGAACACTGAAGCTTTCTTT. This gives the protein CAFVFGGASPNTEAFF.

V gene TRBV18 combines with J gene TRBJ2-5, with D possibly matching TRBD2 (6 bases). The ends were cut back, 3 bases at V and 2 bases at J, with 10 bases in the middle. The CDR3 length is 14 residues. The germline V gene has CDR1 KGHSH and CDR2 LQKENI. The CDR3 region is CASSPGLQQETQYF. The CDR3, as DNA: TGTGCCAGCTCACCGGGACTCCAACAAGAGACCCAGTACTTC.

This clone showed up just once. The V gene is TRBV6-5, the J gene TRBJ1-1; the match to TRBD1 covers 8 bases. The CDR3 has 14 amino acids. V dropped 5 bases and J dropped 0; count of bases not matched to a gene: 2. The germline gives CDR1 MNHEY, CDR2 SVGAGI. The CDR3: CASSRTGLNTEAFF. The CDR3 DNA reads as TGTGCCAGCAGTAGGACAGGGCTGAACACTGAAGCTTTCTTT.

The rearrangement links TRBV7-9 to TRBJ2-7; 8 bases are shared with TRBD2. In germline, CDR1 is SEHNR, CDR2 FQNEAQ (reference sequence). Trimming cost V 4 bases and J 6 bases; bases outside gene matches: 5. This CDR3 contains 13 residues. CDR3 DNA sequence: TGTGCCAGCAGCTCAGCGGGAGCGGTCGAGCAGTACTTC. This sequence encodes CASSSAGAVEQYF.

The gene calls are TRBV9 and TRBJ1-4; TRBD1 matches at 9 bases. J was trimmed by 7 bases and V by 4 bases; bases with no gene match: 11. Germline CDR1 and CDR2: SGDLS and YYNGEE. The CDR3 has 16 residues. The DNA of the CDR3 is TGTGCCAGCAGCCCACAGGAGGGGACAGGGCTTGAAAAACTGTTTTTT. Encoded protein: CASSPQEGTGLEKLFF.

Here the CDR3 DNA reads TGTGCCAGTAACCCTGGACAGGGAACCTATGGCTACACCTTC. Amino acid sequence: CASNPGQGTYGYTF. The chain carries TRBV19 and TRBJ1-2; 8 bases match TRBD1. Germline lookup yields CDR1 LNHDA and CDR2 SQIVND (reference sequence). The CDR3 is 14 amino acids. With 7 bases clipped from V and 4 bases from J, the junction kept 8 bases outside the gene matches. Using reference TRBV19 and TRBJ1-2 for the parts outside the CDR3, the full variable domain is DGGITQSPKYLFRKEGQNVTLSCEQNLNHDAMYWYRQDPGQGLRLIYYSQIVNDFQKGDIAEGYSVSREKKESFPLTVTSAQKNPTAFYLCASNPGQGTYGYTFGSGTRLTVV.

The gene calls are TRBV11-2 and TRBJ2-7; weak D call: TRBD1 (5 bases). Germline V CDR1 and CDR2: SGHAT, FQNNGV. V was pared by 0 bases and J by 3 bases, with 12 bases between. The CDR3 is made up of 15 amino acids. CDR3 protein: CASSLDRGARYEQYF. CDR3 nucleotide sequence: TGTGCCAGCAGCTTAGATCGTGGGGCCCGCTACGAGCAGTACTTC. The variable domain in full, with the rest retrieved from reference TRBV11-2 and TRBJ2-7, is EAGVAQSPRYKIIEKRQSVAFWCNPISGHATLYWYQQILGQGPKLLIQFQNNGVVDDSQLPKDRFSAERLKGVDSTLKIQPAKLEDSAVYLCASSLDRGARYEQYFGPGTRLTVT.

This sequence joins TRBV6-6 and TRBJ1-1; the D gene is possibly TRBD1 (6 bases). Looked up from germline, CDR1 is MNHNY and CDR2 is SVGAGI (reference sequence). Trimming removed 2 bases at V and 0 bases at J, with 13 bases between. The CDR3 has 16 amino acids. The CDR3 region has the DNA TGTGCCAGCAGTTACCGGCAGGGGCTCCTGAACACTGAAGCTTTCTTT. It encodes CASSYRQGLLNTEAFF.